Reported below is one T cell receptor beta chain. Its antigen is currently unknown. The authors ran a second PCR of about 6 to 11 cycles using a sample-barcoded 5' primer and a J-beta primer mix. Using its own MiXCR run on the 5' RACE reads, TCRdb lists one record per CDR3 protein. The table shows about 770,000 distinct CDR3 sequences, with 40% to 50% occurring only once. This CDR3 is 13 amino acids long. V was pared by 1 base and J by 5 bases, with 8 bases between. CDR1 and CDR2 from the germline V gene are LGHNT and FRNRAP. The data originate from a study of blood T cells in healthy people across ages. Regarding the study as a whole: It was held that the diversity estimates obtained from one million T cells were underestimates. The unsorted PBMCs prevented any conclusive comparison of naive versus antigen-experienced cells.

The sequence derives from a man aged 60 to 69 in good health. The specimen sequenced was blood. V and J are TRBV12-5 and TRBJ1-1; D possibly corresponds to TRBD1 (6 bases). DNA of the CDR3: TGTGCTAGTGGTTTGGAAGGGGGGACTGAAGCTTTCTTT. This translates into CASGLEGGTEAFF.